The clone carrying this T cell receptor beta chain turned up a few times. TCRdb reanalysed the reads using MiXCR and keeps one entry per CDR3 protein. The sample lists 740,000 or so distinct CDR3 sequences, roughly 36% seen once, with about 2.8% in the top ten. The data were obtained in a study of T cell repertoires in cytomegalovirus infection. The germline V and J ends were trimmed by 8 bases and 0 bases, with 11 bases remaining between them. The germline CDR1 and CDR2 sequences are SNHLY and FYNNEI. The CDR3 runs to 14 residues. V usage is TRBV2 and J usage is TRBJ2-1, with D maybe TRBD2 (6 bases). The receptor's source is a human donor in good health (CMV status not recorded). Some clones in this sample may be carry-over from other donors' samples. The sequenced sample consisted of PBMCs. The CDR3 bases are TGTGCCAGCTACAAGACTAGCTCCTACAATGAGCAGTTCTTC. Translation: CASYKTSSYNEQFF.